Following are 26 T cell receptor beta chains from one sample sequenced in a study of blood T cells in healthy people across ages. Then a second PCR, running roughly 7 to 11 cycles, was carried out with a sample-barcoded 5' primer and a J-beta primer mix. TCRdb processed the 5' RACE reads anew with MiXCR; each CDR3 protein has one entry. The sample holds some 1,800,000 distinct CDR3 sequences; more than 35% are singletons and the top ten take 20% to 25%. Sequencing input: blood. The receptors were gathered from a human donor in good health.

The rearrangement joins TRBV10-3 to TRBJ1-5; D may be TRBD1 (5 bases). This CDR3 region has 14 residues. Trimming left V 2 bases short and J 1 base short, with 6 bases between. The germline V gene encodes CDR1 ENHRY and CDR2 SYGVKD. The CDR3 sequence is CAISEAGSNQPQHF. Written as DNA, the CDR3 is TGTGCCATCAGTGAGGCAGGGAGCAATCAGCCCCAGCATTTT.

This clonotype was detected only a few times. The rearrangement uses TRBV7-2 and TRBJ2-1, with a weak D call TRBD2 (6 bases). V was pared by 2 bases and J by 7 bases, with 15 bases between. The CDR3 extends over 15 amino acids. The germline V gene has CDR1 SGHTA and CDR2 FQGNSA. DNA of the CDR3: TGTGCCAGCAGCTTAATCGTACTGGGGGGAAATGAGCAGTTCTTC. This translates into CASSLIVLGGNEQFF.

The J gene is TRBJ1-5, the V gene TRBV6-2 or TRBV6-3; 7 bases are shared with TRBD1. Trimming cost V 6 bases and J 4 bases; bases outside gene matches: 6. The CDR3 length is 14 residues. CDR1 and CDR2 from the germline V gene are MNHEY and SVGEGT. DNA for the CDR3: TGTGCCAGCAGCTATACAGGGGATAATCAGCCCCAGCATTTT. This gives the protein CASSYTGDNQPQHF.

In this sample, this clonotype turned up a few times. J is TRBJ2-3 and V is TRBV9; D not resolved. Trimming cost V 4 bases and J 9 bases, with 12 bases left between them. CDR3 length: 12 amino acids. Germline V gives CDR1 SGDLS, CDR2 YYNGEE. DNA of the CDR3: TGTGCCAGCAGCCAAACGCAGACGACGCAGTATTTT. Its protein is CASSQTQTTQYF.

This clonotype has only a few counts. The chain carries TRBV4-3 and TRBJ1-5; D is unresolved. Germline V gene sequence: CDR1 LGHNA, CDR2 YSLEER. The CDR3 loop spans 15 amino acids. V was trimmed by 0 bases and J by 1 base, leaving 7 bases between them. The CDR3 is CASSQEWRSNQPQHF. In nucleotides, the CDR3 is TGCGCCAGCAGCCAAGAGTGGAGAAGCAATCAGCCCCAGCATTTT.

The rearrangement uses TRBV6-2 or TRBV6-3 and TRBJ1-1; no clear D. Trimming removed 10 bases at V and 5 bases at J, with 11 bases between. There are 11 residues in the CDR3. CDR1 and CDR2 from the germline V gene are MNHEY and SVGEGT. DNA of the CDR3: TGTGCCACCCTGAGGTGGACTGAAGCTTTCTTT. It encodes CATLRWTEAFF.

The chain has TRBV10-3 and TRBJ2-7, with 8 bases lining up with TRBD1. CDR1 and CDR2 (germline): ENHRY, SYGVKD. The CDR3 contains 14 residues. Trimming at V came to 6 bases and at J to 5 bases, leaving 9 bases not matched to a gene. CDR3: CAISRTGYDNEQYF. The CDR3 DNA sequence: TGTGCCATCAGCCGGACAGGGTACGACAACGAGCAGTACTTC.

The chain uses TRBV5-4 and TRBJ1-1, with D tentatively TRBD1 (6 bases). Trimming took 3 bases from V and 7 from J, leaving 13 bases between them. The CDR3 covers 13 residues. Germline loops: CDR1 SGHNT, CDR2 YYREEE (reference sequence). The CDR3 region has the DNA TGTGCCAGCAGCTCCATCGGACAGTTTGAAGCTTTCTTT. As protein: CASSSIGQFEAFF. The complete variable domain, with remaining parts taken from reference TRBV5-4 and TRBJ1-1, reads ETGVTQSPTHLIKTRGQQVTLRCSSQSGHNTVSWYQQALGQGPQFIFQYYREEENGRGNFPPRFSGLQFPNYSSELNVNALELDDSALYLCASSSIGQFEAFFGQGTRLTVV.

CDR3 residues: CASSMGLAGGTETQYF. CDR3 DNA: TGTGCCAGCAGCATGGGACTAGCGGGGGGTACTGAGACCCAGTACTTC. The V and J genes are TRBV7-9 and TRBJ2-5; 15 bases map to TRBD2. Germline CDR1 is SEHNR and CDR2 is FQNEAQ (reference sequence). The CDR3 length is 16 residues. Germline trimming cut 5 bases from V and 5 bases from J; bases unmatched to any gene: 6.

The gene calls are TRBV29-1 and TRBJ2-3; TRBD2 matches 14 bases. This CDR3 contains 14 residues. In germline, CDR1 is SQVTM, CDR2 ANQGSEA. V was pared by 6 bases and J by 6 bases, with 5 bases of the junction left unmatched. CDR3 residues: CSVGLAGEGDTQYF. In nucleotides, the CDR3 is TGCAGCGTGGGACTAGCGGGGGAGGGGGATACGCAGTATTTT.

This clonotype has a single count. This chain links TRBV5-4 with TRBJ2-7; possibly TRBD1 or TRBD2 for D (5 bases each). Gene TRBJ2-5 matches the end of the DNA better, so the J call may be wrong. CDR1 is SGHNT, CDR2 YYREEE, per germline (reference sequence). The CDR3 spans 14 residues. The CDR3 DNA reads TGTGCCAGCAGCTTTCAGGGACGCGAAGAGACCCAGTACTTC. Encoded protein: CASSFQGREETQYF.

The rearrangement links TRBV12-3 or TRBV12-4 to TRBJ2-4, with 10 nucleotides matching TRBD1. There are 14 residues in the CDR3. With V trimmed by 6 bases and J by 13 bases, 12 bases remained unmatched. The DNA for the CDR3 is TGTGCCAGCAGGGGGACAGGGGTCTCCTACGGGCAGTACTTC. It yields the protein CASRGTGVSYGQYF.

The chain combines TRBV29-1 with TRBJ2-5, with D tentatively TRBD2 (6 bases). Germline V gives CDR1 SQVTM, CDR2 ANQGSEA. The CDR3 extends over 11 amino acids. The germline V and J ends were trimmed by 3 bases and 11 bases, with 13 bases remaining between them. Written as DNA, the CDR3 is TGCAGCGTTGAGGCAGGGAGCGGGCAGTACTTC. Its protein is CSVEAGSGQYF.

This chain connects TRBV12-3 or TRBV12-4 to TRBJ2-7; tentatively, D is TRBD1 or TRBD2 (6 bases each). V dropped 6 bases and J dropped 3 bases, with 27 bases sitting between them. The CDR3 contains 18 residues. CDR3 loop: CASSLSAPFQGRNYEQYF. CDR3 bases: TGTGCCAGCAGCCTATCCGCCCCATTCCAGGGGAGGAACTACGAGCAGTACTTC.

In its sample, this clonotype was seen a few times. The CDR3 here is CASRPAGGRQETQYF. In nucleotides, the CDR3 is TGTGCCAGCAGACCGGCCGGGGGGCGGCAAGAGACCCAGTACTTC. The rearrangement uses TRBV7-2 and TRBJ2-7; weak D call: TRBD2 (7 bases). The DNA end is more similar to TRBJ2-5, so the J call may be wrong. Germline-derived CDR1 and CDR2 are SGHTA and FQGNSA. The CDR3 length is 15 residues.

The chain joins TRBV20-1 to TRBJ1-4; D may be TRBD1 (5 bases). The CDR3 consists of 14 residues. Looked up from germline, CDR1 is DFQATT and CDR2 is SNEGSKA (reference sequence). The V and J ends lost 0 bases and 7 bases respectively, with 12 bases between them. The CDR3, as DNA: TGCAGTGCTAGAGATGGCAGGGCGGGTGAAAAACTGTTTTTT. Residues: CSARDGRAGEKLFF.

As concerns this clonotype: The conserved final phenylalanine or tryptophan is absent from the CDR3, which likely points to a read error. The V call is TRBV25-1, the J call TRBJ2-7; D is undetermined. The J call is doubtful: the DNA matches TRBJ2-5 better. The V gene's germline CDR1 is MGHDK and CDR2 SYGVNS. CDR3 length: 15 amino acids. CDR3 region: CASSSYEKKQETQYY. The CDR3, as DNA: TGTGCCAGCAGTTCCTATGAGAAGAAGCAAGAGACCCAGTACTAC.

The chain links TRBV5-5 to TRBJ2-4; D possibly corresponds to TRBD1 (5 bases). Judging by the DNA end, TRBJ2-7 fits better; the J call may be wrong. Germline V gene lookup returns CDR1 SGHKS and CDR2 YYEKEE (reference sequence). This CDR3 has 13 amino acids. CDR3 sequence: CASSSDDRYEQYF. CDR3 bases: TGTGCCAGCAGCTCGGACGACAGATACGAGCAGTACTTC.

The chain carries TRBV4-2 and TRBJ2-5, with TRBD2 identical over 9 bases. Per the germline V gene, CDR1 is LGHNA and CDR2 is YNFKEQ. V trimming: 5 bases; J trimming: 4 bases; junction bases outside the gene matches: 8. This CDR3 comprises 15 residues. The CDR3 loop is CASSITGTSSETQYF. The CDR3, as DNA: TGTGCCAGCAGCATAACCGGGACTAGCTCAGAGACCCAGTACTTC.

This clonotype was found a few times. J is TRBJ1-5 and V is TRBV28; 7 nucleotides line up with TRBD1. The CDR3 length is 15 residues. The junction had 8 bases not matched to a gene; V was cut back by 6 bases and J by 3 bases. The V gene's germline CDR1 is MDHEN and CDR2 SYDVKM. The CDR3 nucleotides are TGTGCCAGCAGGGGGACAGCGCCCTCCAATCAGCCCCAGCATTTT. It codes for CASRGTAPSNQPQHF.

The chain recombines TRBV28 with TRBJ1-5; D possibly corresponds to TRBD1 (5 bases). This CDR3 has 14 residues. Germline loops: CDR1 MDHEN, CDR2 SYDVKM. Trimming left V 6 bases short and J 9 bases short, with 18 bases between. This chain's CDR3 is CASRPSTAAWPQHF. Written as DNA, the CDR3 is TGTGCCAGCAGGCCCTCGACAGCAGCATGGCCCCAGCATTTT.

Notes on this clonotype: The junction does not match germline at one end; this may be a read error. The V and J genes are TRBV6-6 and TRBJ2-7; tentatively, D is TRBD2 (6 bases). CDR3 size: 15 residues. Germline values: CDR1 MNHNY, CDR2 SVGAGI (reference sequence). This CDR3 reads CAGSLAGFRSYEQYF. The CDR3 DNA reads TGTGCCGGCAGTCTCGCGGGGTTCCGCTCCTACGAGCAGTACTTC.

The V call is TRBV10-3, the J call TRBJ2-1; 7 bases match TRBD2. V was clipped by 7 bases and J by 0 bases; unmatched bases: 6. CDR3 length: 15 amino acids. Per germline, CDR1 ENHRY and CDR2 SYGVKD. CDR3: CAINLSGDSYNEQFF. DNA for the CDR3: TGTGCCATCAATCTGAGCGGGGACTCCTACAATGAGCAGTTCTTC.

V usage is TRBV6-2 or TRBV6-3 and J usage is TRBJ1-5; unclear D gene. CDR3 length: 13 amino acids. Germline CDR1 reads MNHEY; CDR2 reads SVGEGT. V lost 2 bases and J lost 6, with 8 bases in between. This chain's CDR3 is CASSYDVSQPQHF. The CDR3 DNA is TGTGCCAGCAGTTACGACGTCAGTCAGCCCCAGCATTTT.

The table lists this clonotype with a few counts. V and J are TRBV12-3 or TRBV12-4 and TRBJ1-2; 9 bases line up with TRBD1. CDR3 length: 17 amino acids. Losses at the gene ends were 5 bases for V and 2 bases for J; bases not matched to a gene: 12. The CDR3 sequence is CASSLPKTGTGNYGYTF. DNA for the CDR3: TGTGCCAGCAGTCTACCAAAGACCGGGACAGGGAACTATGGCTACACCTTC.

The V call is TRBV3-1, the J call TRBJ2-5; D may be TRBD1 (6 bases). The CDR3 covers 14 residues. CDR1 and CDR2 (germline): LGHDT, YNNKEL (reference sequence). V was pared by 1 base and J by 3 bases, with 9 bases between. CDR3 in amino acids: CASSQGHREETQYF. The CDR3 nucleotides are TGTGCCAGCAGCCAAGGCCACAGGGAAGAGACCCAGTACTTC.